A selection of T cell receptor beta chains follows, all from one sample in a study of blood T cell repertoires in COVID-19. Repertoires were generated with immunoSEQ multiplex PCR, while TCRdb's copy carries only in-frame clones and drops some. The sample holds about 110,000 clones, roughly 85% seen once. The sequenced sample was peripheral blood. The receptors derive from a human donor in a cohort sampled during active COVID-19. CDR3s include the opening cysteine and the closing phenylalanine or tryptophan. The order of the fields is CDR3 DNA, CDR3 protein, clone size, V gene, D gene, J gene. D genes are given only for firm matches. Size values are once, few and many counts, or a class for expanded clones, and some rows have none.

TGTGCCGGGGAGACAGGGGGTCGCACTGAAGCTTTCTTT | CAGETGGRTEAFF | NA | TRBV6-5 | TRBD1 | TRBJ1-1
TGTGCCAGCAGCGTAGACAGGGAAGCCTACAATGAGCAGTTCTTC | CASSVDREAYNEQFF | NA | TRBV9 | NA | TRBJ2-1
TGTGCCAGCAGCCAAGATTGGTACGGGACAGGGTTTCATGAGCAGTTCTTC | CASSQDWYGTGFHEQFF | NA | TRBV4-2 | TRBD1 | TRBJ2-1
TGTGCCAGCAGCGCGCTTAGCGGGAGGCCTTACGAGCAGTACTTC | CASSALSGRPYEQYF | NA | TRBV14 | TRBD2 | TRBJ2-7
TGTGCCAGCAGCCAATCACAGTATGATAATTCACCCCTCCACTTT | CASSQSQYDNSPLHF | few | TRBV4-2 | NA | TRBJ1-6
TGTGCCAGCAGTTATCTACCACAGGGTATGAACACTGAAGCTTTCTTT | CASSYLPQGMNTEAFF | NA | TRBV6-6 | NA | TRBJ1-1
TGTGCCAGCGGACAGGGTTCGTATGAAAAACTGTTTTTT | CASGQGSYEKLFF | NA | TRBV4-2 | TRBD1 | TRBJ1-4
TGTGCCAGCAGGCGGACAGGGGGCACCTACGAGCAGTACTTC | CASRRTGGTYEQYF | NA | TRBV6-5 | TRBD1 | TRBJ2-7
TGTGCCAGCAGCCAACTAGTTTACAATGAGCAGTTCTTC | CASSQLVYNEQFF | NA | TRBV3-1/TRBV3-2 | NA | TRBJ2-1
TGTGCCTGGAGTAATCAGGGTTTTCGGGGCTACACCTTC | CAWSNQGFRGYTF | NA | TRBV30 | NA | TRBJ1-2
TGCAGCGTTCAGGGCTCTGCGGACAGGGGAAACTATGGCTACACCTTC | CSVQGSADRGNYGYTF | NA | TRBV29-1 | TRBD1 | TRBJ1-2
TGTGCCAGCAGCCAACAGGGGTTGAACACTGAAGCTTTCTTT | CASSQQGLNTEAFF | few | TRBV3-1/TRBV3-2 | NA | TRBJ1-1
TGTGCCTGGAGTCGAGGACAGGCTAGCAATCAGCCCCAGCATTTT | CAWSRGQASNQPQHF | NA | TRBV30 | TRBD1 | TRBJ1-5
TGTGCCAGCAGCGTACAGGGACAGGGCGGTTTGCCCCAGCATTTT | CASSVQGQGGLPQHF | NA | TRBV9 | TRBD1 | TRBJ1-5
TGTGCCAGCAGTTCGCGAGATATTTCTAGCAATCAGCCCCAGCATTTT | CASSSRDISSNQPQHF | NA | TRBV6-6 | NA | TRBJ1-5
TGCGCCAGCAGCCAATCCCCCACAGGCAGGGGCAATTCACCCCTCCACTTT | CASSQSPTGRGNSPLHF | NA | TRBV4-3 | NA | TRBJ1-6
TGCGCCAGCAGCGCCCCAAATCGACTGCTATCGTATGGCTACACCTTC | CASSAPNRLLSYGYTF | NA | TRBV5-1 | NA | TRBJ1-2